This note documents a single TCR beta chain sequence. Its antigen is still unknown. Base qualities are not provided; no much larger clone lies one nucleotide away. The data were taken from a study of esophageal squamous cell carcinoma under preoperative chemotherapy (dated 2018 in TCRdb). For context, the study as a whole: The study profiled TCR repertoires of both peripheral blood T cells and tumor-infiltrating lymphocytes. The effects of paclitaxel-nedaplatin chemotherapy on T-cell receptor repertoires in patients with esophageal squamous cell carcinoma were assessed. Roughly 5 patients with primary esophageal squamous cell carcinoma made up the cohort. Repertoires from samples taken before paclitaxel-nedaplatin therapy were compared with repertoires from samples taken after paclitaxel-nedaplatin therapy. Findings and caveats that apply to the study as a whole: After chemotherapy, TCR diversity rose significantly in peripheral T cells, but this increase was not seen in tumor-infiltrating lymphocytes. The analysis included only a handful of patients with esophageal squamous cell carcinoma, making the cohort small. Paclitaxel-nedaplatin therapy induced immediate and substantial clonotype frequency changes, with contraction more likely among abundant clones than amplification. Post-treatment tumor-infiltrating lymphocytes appeared partly derived from peripheral T cells migrating into the tumor, not solely from local clonal changes.

The CDR3 runs 14 residues from the cysteine to the phenylalanine. CDR3 DNA only is kept here, 42 bases in frame from base 1. V trim: 7 bases; J trim: 3 bases; unmatched bases: 3. CDR1 and CDR2, per the germline V gene, are ENHRY and SYGVKD. Receptor amplification or capture employed PCR. The reads were generated on a HiSeq X Ten. High-throughput sequencing was used to characterize the TCR repertoires. TCRdb reprocessed the public reads (quality trimming at Q25 with fastp, clone calling with MiXCR) and kept in-frame beta chains. Entries that share a CDR3 protein sequence are merged under the most common genes and DNA. Within this sample are around 14,000 distinct CDR3 sequences, with 60% of them counted one time only. Clones ranked in the top ten supply approximately 55% of the sample. The meaning of the sample's time point label: before preoperative PTX-NDP chemotherapy. Patients received paclitaxel-nedaplatin as preoperative chemotherapy before surgery.

The sequence joins TRBV10-3 to TRBJ2-7; 13 central nucleotides agree with TRBD2. The clonotype originates from a human donor with esophageal squamous cell carcinoma. The donor label of this sample is uncertain. This specimen was taken from a patient given preoperative chemotherapy. The DNA reads as follows: TGTGCCATCAAGGGGACTAGCGGGAACTACGAGCAGTACTTC. Its product reads: CAIKGTSGNYEQYF.